This passage covers 18 T cell receptor beta chains from one sample sequenced in a study of a mutant IDH1 vaccine in newly diagnosed glioma. TCRdb keeps only in-frame clones here, not all; method: immunoSEQ multiplex PCR. Among some 29,000 clones listed, roughly 80% were seen once. Time point described: week 35, safety follow-up. Vaccine doses each comprised 300 ug of mutant IDH1 20-mer peptide, with topical imiquimod. Their cognate antigens are unknown. The sequences come from PBMCs, collected from a glioma patient whose treatment included an IDH1 peptide vaccine. Source of these receptors: a woman aged 25 to 39 with glioma. Some clones in this sample may be carry-over from other donors' samples.

V and J are TRBV19 and TRBJ1-1; 9 bases agree with TRBD1. This CDR3 comprises 15 residues. The J segment lost 2 bases and the V segment lost 5 bases, leaving 6 bases of the junction unmatched. Germline V gives CDR1 LNHDA, CDR2 SQIVND (reference sequence). In DNA form, the CDR3 reads TGTGCCAGTAGTCAGATGACAGGGGGAAACACTGAAGCTTTCTTT. Its translation is CASSQMTGGNTEAFF. The full variable domain, its missing parts supplied by reference TRBV19 and TRBJ1-1, is DGGITQSPKYLFRKEGQNVTLSCEQNLNHDAMYWYRQDPGQGLRLIYYSQIVNDFQKGDIAEGYSVSREKKESFPLTVTSAQKNPTAFYLCASSQMTGGNTEAFFGQGTRLTVV.

The chain combines TRBV7-6 with TRBJ2-7; D call uncertain. The V end was cut by 5 bases, the J end by 0 bases, with 14 bases between. Germline-derived CDR1 and CDR2 are SGHVS and FNYEAQ. The CDR3 is 15 amino acids. CDR3 nucleotides: TGTGCCAGCAGCCCTGGGATACTCTACTCCTACGAGCAGTACTTC. This gives the protein CASSPGILYSYEQYF.

The CDR3 DNA is TGCAGCGTTTACCTGGGAGGAAGCAATCAGCCCCAGCATTTT. The encoded protein is CSVYLGGSNQPQHF. The rearrangement joins TRBV29-1 to TRBJ1-5; no firm D call. In germline, CDR1 is SQVTM, CDR2 ANQGSEA. This CDR3 comprises 14 residues. V was clipped by 5 bases and J by 1 base, with 12 bases between them.

This clone was picked up one time. Other DNA sequences from this sample encode an identical CDR3 as well. This sequence joins TRBV6-5 and TRBJ2-7; 12 bases agree with TRBD2. V shed 5 bases, J shed 1 base, and the junction held 3 bases outside the gene matches. The CDR3 consists of 15 residues. Germline lookup yields CDR1 MNHEY and CDR2 SVGAGI. The CDR3 DNA sequence: TGTGCCAGCAGTCCTCTAGCGGGAGGGTCCTACGAGCAGTACTTC. Its translation: CASSPLAGGSYEQYF.

V usage is TRBV6-5 and J usage is TRBJ2-5; TRBD2 matches 10 bases. With 4 bases clipped from V and 5 bases from J, the junction kept 4 bases outside the gene matches. Germline loops: CDR1 MNHEY, CDR2 SVGAGI. The CDR3 runs 14 residues. The CDR3 here is CASSLAGGLETQYF. As DNA, the CDR3 is TGTGCCAGCAGTTTAGCGGGAGGCCTTGAGACCCAGTACTTC.

Only one count was recorded for this clone. The V gene is TRBV7-2, the J gene TRBJ2-5, with 11 bases that match TRBD2. CDR1 is SGHTA and CDR2 is FQGNSA in the germline V gene. The V gene end was trimmed by 1 base and the J gene end by 5 bases; junction bases not matched to a gene: 6. The CDR3 loop spans 16 amino acids. CDR3 nucleotides: TGTGCCAGCAGCTTAGACGTGACTAGCGGGATGGAGACCCAGTACTTC. This translates into CASSLDVTSGMETQYF.

The gene calls are TRBV19 and TRBJ2-7, with 8 bases lining up with TRBD2. V trimming: 0 bases; J trimming: 2 bases; junction bases outside the gene matches: 3. The CDR3 is 15 residues long. Germline V gene data show CDR1 as LNHDA and CDR2 as SQIVND (reference sequence). CDR3 amino acids: CASSIDREGPYEQYF. DNA of the CDR3: TGTGCCAGTAGTATAGATCGGGAGGGCCCCTACGAGCAGTACTTC.

The chain uses TRBV2 and TRBJ1-1; TRBD1 might be the D (6 bases). The CDR3 is 14 residues long. Germline-derived CDR1 and CDR2 are SNHLY and FYNNEI. The germline V and J ends were trimmed by 5 bases and 3 bases, with 13 bases remaining between them. The CDR3 coding sequence is TGTGCCAGCAGTTACCAGGGGTTCCACACTGAAGCTTTCTTT. Protein: CASSYQGFHTEAFF.

The chain carries TRBV15 and TRBJ1-5; D is unclear. Trimming removed 4 bases at V and 3 bases at J, with 10 bases between. Germline CDR1 LNHNV, CDR2 YYDKDF (reference sequence). This CDR3 has 14 amino acids. Here the CDR3 DNA reads TGTGCCACCAGCATTACGGTTACCAATCAGCCCCAGCATTTT. Translating gives CATSITVTNQPQHF.

The chain recombines TRBV6-6 with TRBJ2-1; the D is unclear. Germline V lookup: CDR1 MNHNY, CDR2 SVGAGI (reference sequence). V was cut by 5 bases and J by 8 bases, with 7 bases left in between. The CDR3 covers 11 residues. CDR3 bases: TGTGCCAGCAGTGCCAGAGATGAGCAGTTCTTC. It is translated as CASSARDEQFF.

The rearrangement joins TRBV6-5 to TRBJ2-3; D remains ambiguous. There are 12 residues in the CDR3. Looked up from germline, CDR1 is MNHEY and CDR2 is SVGAGI. Trimming cost V 6 bases and J 2 bases, with 6 bases left between them. This CDR3 reads CASRETTDTQYF. As DNA, the CDR3 is TGTGCCAGCAGGGAGACCACAGATACGCAGTATTTT.

The gene calls are TRBV19 and TRBJ2-1; 9 bases align to TRBD1. The V gene's germline CDR1 is LNHDA and CDR2 SQIVND (reference sequence). With V trimmed by 7 bases and J by 6 bases, 10 bases remained unmatched. The CDR3 totals 15 residues. CDR3 in DNA: TGTGCCAGTATCTCCCACGGGACAGGGTTCAATGAGCAGTTCTTC. As protein: CASISHGTGFNEQFF.

This clone appeared a few times. The gene calls are TRBV29-1 and TRBJ2-5; 8 positions agree with TRBD1. Germline CDR1 reads SQVTM; CDR2 reads ANQGSEA. After removal of 8 bases from V and 5 bases from J, the junction contained 4 bases not matched to a gene. The CDR3 has 11 residues. The CDR3 region has the DNA TGCAGCACGAGACAGGGGGAGACCCAGTACTTC. Translation: CSTRQGETQYF.

The CDR3 loop is CASSGSSYEQYF. In DNA form, the CDR3 reads TGTGCCAGCAGTGGGTCGAGCTACGAGCAGTACTTC. The V gene is TRBV25-1, the J gene TRBJ2-7; D gene uncertain. CDR3 size: 12 residues. Germline CDR1 is MGHDK and CDR2 is SYGVNS. V lost 4 bases and J lost 3, with 7 bases in between.

The chain links TRBV6-6 to TRBJ2-3, with a weak D call TRBD2 (5 bases). This CDR3 spans 13 amino acids. The V and J ends lost 2 bases and 6 bases respectively, with 9 bases between them. From germline, CDR1 is MNHNY and CDR2 SVGAGI (reference sequence). This CDR3 reads CASSYRERDTQYF. The CDR3 nucleotides are TGTGCCAGCAGTTACCGAGAGCGGGATACGCAGTATTTT.

This clone was counted a few times. The chain carries TRBV14 and TRBJ2-7; TRBD2 aligns across 12 bases. The V gene's germline CDR1 is SGHDN and CDR2 FVKESK. CDR3 size: 16 residues. The V segment lost 2 bases and the J segment 5 bases; nucleotides outside the gene matches: 7. The chain's CDR3 is CASSQRLAGELNEQYF. The CDR3 DNA sequence: TGTGCCAGCAGCCAAAGACTAGCGGGAGAGCTCAACGAGCAGTACTTC.

The rearrangement links TRBV4-1 to TRBJ2-5, with 8 bases matching TRBD1. V trimming: 8 bases; J trimming: 3 bases; junction bases outside the gene matches: 8. The CDR3 runs 14 residues. CDR1 and CDR2 (germline): MGHRA, YSYEKL. The CDR3 here is CASRPLTGEETQYF. Here the CDR3 DNA reads TGCGCCAGCCGTCCTCTGACAGGGGAAGAGACCCAGTACTTC.

This chain joins TRBV4-1 and TRBJ2-1; perhaps TRBD2 as D (5 bases). Looked up from germline, CDR1 is MGHRA and CDR2 is YSYEKL. The CDR3 is 13 residues long. The V end lost 4 bases, the J end lost 6 bases, and 10 bases lay between the germline ends. The CDR3 region is CASSLAEGNEQFF. CDR3 nucleotide sequence: TGCGCCAGCAGCCTAGCCGAGGGCAATGAGCAGTTCTTC.